This T cell receptor beta chain was sequenced for a study of blood T cell repertoires in COVID-19. Background on the study: The samples span acute and convalescent COVID-19 from the United States, Italy and Spain.

V was clipped by 0 bases and J by 3 bases; unmatched bases: 6. The CDR3 is 16 residues long. Germline V CDR1 and CDR2: LGHDT, YNNKEL (reference sequence). This clone was detected many times. Authors' data handling: Nucleated cell counts were estimated from reference gene primer amplification. This table comes from immunoSEQ multiplex PCR, and its TCRdb copy is limited to in-frame clones, with some not included. V and J calls and clone size come straight from that table; D and trimming were deduced from the DNA. The table lists a few hundred thousand clones, around 86% of them singletons. Those enrolled, adults aged roughly 18 to 100 years, came from 24 US areas.

The V gene is TRBV3-1 (or the pseudogene TRBV3-2), the J gene TRBJ2-7; 9 bases are shared with TRBD2. What was sequenced was PBMCs or T cells enriched from blood (not recorded which). The TCR was taken from a middle-aged woman with acute COVID-19. DNA for the CDR3: TGTGCCAGCAGCCAAGATCCTCCTAGCGGGAACTACGAGCAGTACTTC. Protein sequence: CASSQDPPSGNYEQYF.